The clone carrying this TCR beta chain was recorded many times. The data were obtained in a study of human T cells and chemical hapten exposure. Germline-derived CDR1 and CDR2 are SEHNR and FQNEAQ (reference sequence). This CDR3 comprises 19 residues. Unmatched junction bases numbered 16, after V lost 5 bases and J lost 3 bases. The time point is: pre-sensitization, week 0. Treatment in this sample: therapeutic diphenylcyclopropenone sensitization with weekly scalp DPC. A single record per CDR3 protein comes from TCRdb applying MiXCR to the RACE reads. The sample holds tens of thousands of distinct CDR3 sequences; approximately 11% are singletons and the top ten take 5% to 5.5%.

This receptor was taken from a woman between 45 and 65 years old with alopecia areata. Some clones in this sample may be carry-over from other donors' samples. The gene calls are TRBV7-9 and TRBJ1-2, with TRBD1 identical over 12 bases. The material was whole blood, obtained in connection with sensitization to the hapten diphenylcyclopropenone (DPC). CDR3 residues: CASSPDGPGTGGEDYGYTF. DNA of the CDR3: TGTGCCAGCAGCCCAGATGGACCCGGGACAGGGGGCGAGGACTATGGCTACACCTTC.